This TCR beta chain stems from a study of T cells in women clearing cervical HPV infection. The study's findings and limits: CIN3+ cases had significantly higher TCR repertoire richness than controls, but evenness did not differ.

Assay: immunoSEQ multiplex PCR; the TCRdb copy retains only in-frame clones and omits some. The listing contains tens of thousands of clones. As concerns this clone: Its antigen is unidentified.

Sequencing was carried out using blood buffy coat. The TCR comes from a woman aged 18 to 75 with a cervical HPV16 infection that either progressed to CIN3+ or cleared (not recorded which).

The CDR3 protein is CASSFRTGGSYEQYF. The part of the CDR3 DNA that was read is TGTGCCAGCAGCTTCAGGACAGGGGGCAGCTACGAG. V usage is TRBV7-2 and J usage is TRBJ2-7, with 11 bases fitting TRBD1. The sequenced fragment ends 3 residues before the CDR3 boundary, so the rest is inferred from the germline J gene. The junction had 4 bases not matched to a gene; V was cut back by 3 bases and J by 3 bases. Germline CDR1 and CDR2: SGHTA and FQGNSA. This CDR3 is built from 15 residues.